The 32 T cell receptor beta chains given below trace back to one sample, sequenced in a study of T-cell reconstitution after alpha-beta-depleted transplantation in children. Unique molecular identifiers were incorporated into the prepared TCRbeta library. TCRdb fed the PCR reads into MiXCR, producing one record per CDR3 protein. Of around 370,000 distinct CDR3 sequences in the sample, around a tenth were seen once. The sample here was PBMCs from the stem cell graft donor, taken from the stem cell graft. Receptors originate from a human donor who donated a stem cell graft to a child with acute lymphoblastic leukemia.

This clonotype was counted ten times or more. The V and J genes are TRBV29-1 and TRBJ2-7; D might be TRBD1 or TRBD2, each matching 5 bases. The CDR3 consists of 16 residues. V was trimmed by 3 bases and J by 2 bases, leaving 20 bases between them. Germline V gives CDR1 SQVTM, CDR2 ANQGSEA. The CDR3 coding sequence is TGCAGCGTTGAGGTTCTGGGGTCGGGGCTCGCCTACGAGCAGTACTTC. It is translated as CSVEVLGSGLAYEQYF.

This clonotype was observed many times. The CDR3 nucleotides read TGTGCCAGCAGCCCGAGCGGGAAAGAGACCCAGTACTTC. It encodes CASSPSGKETQYF. V is TRBV12-3 or TRBV12-4 and J is TRBJ2-5; 7 bases agree with TRBD2. V trimming: 6 bases; J trimming: 3 bases; junction bases outside the gene matches: 4. This CDR3 is 13 amino acids long.

This clonotype was observed many times. The chain combines TRBV5-1 with TRBJ2-5; weak D call: TRBD1 (6 bases). In germline, CDR1 is SGHRS, CDR2 YFSETQ. Trimming took off 0 bases at V and 6 bases at J, with 15 bases between the two ends. The CDR3 has 15 residues. DNA for the CDR3: TGCGCCAGCAGCTTGGCCCTCGGGACACGAAAGACCCAGTACTTC. Translating gives CASSLALGTRKTQYF.

This clonotype was observed many times. This chain links TRBV6-2 or TRBV6-3 with TRBJ2-1; TRBD2 matches at 9 bases. Trimming at V came to 7 bases and at J to 8 bases, leaving 15 bases not matched to a gene. CDR1 and CDR2 (germline): MNHEY, SVGEGT. The CDR3 covers 16 residues. The CDR3 nucleotides are TGTGCCAGCACCCATAAGGCGGGAGGGCTTGGCGATGAGCAGTTCTTC. This sequence encodes CASTHKAGGLGDEQFF.

V gene TRBV7-9 combines with J gene TRBJ2-2, with a weak D call TRBD2 (5 bases). Germline assignment: CDR1 SEHNR and CDR2 FQNEAQ (reference sequence). The CDR3 totals 14 residues. Trimming removed 1 base at V and 6 bases at J, with 9 bases between. The CDR3 loop is CASSLVAGAGELFF. The CDR3 coding sequence is TGTGCCAGCAGCTTAGTGGCGGGCGCCGGGGAGCTGTTTTTT.

The gene calls are TRBV12-3 or TRBV12-4 and TRBJ2-7; D unresolved. The CDR3 covers 14 residues. Trimming took off 3 bases at V and 7 bases at J, with 16 bases between the two ends. In DNA form, the CDR3 reads TGTGCCAGCAGTTTTAGTCAGCCGAGTAGGGAGCAGTACTTC. It encodes CASSFSQPSREQYF.

The sample holds a few counts of this clonotype. J is TRBJ1-2 and V is TRBV12-3 or TRBV12-4; tentative D call: TRBD1 (6 bases). This CDR3 contains 15 residues. V was cut by 5 bases and J by 9 bases, with 22 bases left in between. Written as DNA, the CDR3 is TGTGCCAGCAGTATATCGGGGGCTCTCCAAATCAGCTACACCTTC. Protein sequence: CASSISGALQISYTF.

Many counts were recorded for this clonotype. J is TRBJ2-1 and V is TRBV6-2 or TRBV6-3; D uncertain. Germline assignment: CDR1 MNHEY and CDR2 SVGEGT. The ends were cut back, 5 bases at V and 5 bases at J, with 22 bases in the middle. The CDR3 extends over 17 amino acids. The CDR3 reads CASSENPPAQLNNEQFF. The CDR3 DNA reads TGTGCCAGCAGTGAAAATCCTCCGGCACAACTCAACAATGAGCAGTTCTTC.

CDR3 loop: CSARVSGLADNEQFF. The CDR3 DNA follows: TGCAGTGCTAGAGTCTCGGGACTAGCAGACAATGAGCAGTTCTTC. The chain couples TRBV20-1 to TRBJ2-1, with 9 bases fitting TRBD2. Germline trimming cut 1 base from V and 5 bases from J; bases unmatched to any gene: 6. This CDR3 has 15 residues. The germline gives CDR1 DFQATT, CDR2 SNEGSKA (reference sequence).

This clonotype was picked up a small number of times. The chain recombines TRBV5-1 with TRBJ2-3, with 7 bases fitting TRBD2. Per the germline V gene, CDR1 is SGHRS and CDR2 is YFSETQ. The CDR3 runs to 16 residues. V shed 4 bases, J shed 6 bases, and the junction held 14 bases outside the gene matches. CDR3 loop: CASSTGTGGGPDTQYF. The DNA of the CDR3 is TGCGCCAGCAGCACGGGGACGGGAGGAGGGCCTGATACGCAGTATTTT. Based on the CDR3 plus reference TRBV5-1 and TRBJ2-3, the full variable domain is KAGVTQTPRYLIKTRGQQVTLSCSPISGHRSVSWYQQTPGQGLQFLFEYFSETQRNKGNFPGRFSGRQFSNSRSEMNVSTLELGDSALYLCASSTGTGGGPDTQYFGPGTRLTVL.

This clonotype has ten or more counts. The rearrangement links TRBV20-1 to TRBJ2-1; D uncertain. Germline V lookup: CDR1 DFQATT, CDR2 SNEGSKA (reference sequence). Trimming removed 1 base from V and 9 bases from J, with 19 bases in between. The CDR3 contains 15 residues. The CDR3 reads CSARAQYSGRSEQFF. CDR3 DNA: TGCAGTGCTAGAGCCCAATACTCCGGCCGGAGTGAGCAGTTCTTC.

This chain connects TRBV7-9 to TRBJ1-3; no definite D call. The CDR3 spans 14 residues. The V end was cut by 6 bases, the J end by 0 bases, with 9 bases between. Germline V gene data show CDR1 as SEHNR and CDR2 as FQNEAQ (reference sequence). This CDR3 reads CASRAGISGNTIYF. Here the CDR3 DNA reads TGTGCCAGCAGGGCAGGCATCTCTGGAAACACCATATATTTT.

Ten or more counts support this clonotype. This chain joins TRBV5-5 and TRBJ2-7; the D gene is possibly TRBD2 (5 bases). Trimming removed 0 bases from V and 1 base from J, with 11 bases in between. The CDR3 runs to 15 residues. Germline V gene sequence: CDR1 SGHKS, CDR2 YYEKEE (reference sequence). The CDR3 DNA follows: TGTGCCAGCAGCTTGGGAGGGAGTTATTCCTACGAGCAGTACTTC. It codes for CASSLGGSYSYEQYF.

The chain employs TRBV21-1 and TRBJ1-1; the table calls TRBD1, which could not be checked here. TRBV21-1 is tagged as a pseudogene. CDR3 length equals 12 residues. The CDR3 region has the DNA TGTGCCAGCAGAAGACCGGGGAATGAAGCTTTCTTT. Its translation: CASRRPGNEAFF.

This clonotype showed up just a few times. The chain uses TRBV9 and TRBJ2-1, with 7 bases lining up with TRBD1. The CDR3 length is 16 residues. J gave up 6 bases and V 3 bases, and 12 bases lay outside the gene matches. The germline CDR1 and CDR2 sequences are SGDLS and YYNGEE. The CDR3 nucleotides read TGTGCCAGCAGCGCGAGACAGGGTTGGTGGGGCAATGAGCAGTTCTTC. The encoded protein is CASSARQGWWGNEQFF.

Ten or more counts support this clonotype. V gene TRBV5-4 combines with J gene TRBJ1-2; unclear D gene. V lost 0 bases and J lost 0, with 9 bases in between. Germline V gives CDR1 SGHNT, CDR2 YYREEE (reference sequence). There are 15 residues in the CDR3. The DNA for the CDR3 is TGTGCCAGCAGCTTGGGTGCGGGATCTAACTATGGCTACACCTTC. Protein: CASSLGAGSNYGYTF.

This chain joins TRBV7-8 and TRBJ2-5; TRBD2 might be the D (5 bases). The CDR3 consists of 15 residues. CDR1 is SGHVS and CDR2 is FQNEAQ in the germline V gene. V gave up 1 base and J gave up 3 bases, with 12 bases separating them. The CDR3 region has the DNA TGTGCCAGCAGCTTAGTATCGACTACCGAAGAGACCCAGTACTTC. The encoded protein is CASSLVSTTEETQYF.

This clonotype was observed a few times. The CDR3 spells CASSFGGGDTQYF. In DNA, the CDR3 is TGTGCCAGCAGTTTTGGGGGAGGAGATACGCAGTATTTT. This sequence joins TRBV12-3 or TRBV12-4 and TRBJ2-3; maybe TRBD2 (6 bases). V was pared by 3 bases and J by 5 bases, with 9 bases between. This CDR3 is built from 13 residues.

This clonotype was counted a few times. The gene calls are TRBV5-1 and TRBJ2-7; possibly TRBD1 for D (5 bases). Germline CDR1 and CDR2: SGHRS and YFSETQ. This CDR3 is 15 amino acids long. The V and J ends lost 4 bases and 0 bases respectively, with 14 bases between them. CDR3 amino acids: CASSPLEQASYEQYF. CDR3 bases: TGCGCCAGCAGCCCCCTGGAACAGGCCTCCTACGAGCAGTACTTC.

The chain combines TRBV11-1 with TRBJ2-3; 9 bases are shared with TRBD2. Germline V gene data show CDR1 as SGHAT and CDR2 as FQDESV (reference sequence). The CDR3 has 15 residues. Germline trimming cut 5 bases from V and 4 bases from J; bases unmatched to any gene: 7. The CDR3 DNA follows: TGTGCCAGCAGCAGCCCGCGACTAGCGGCAGATACGCAGTATTTT. Translated: CASSSPRLAADTQYF.

The rearrangement uses TRBV6-2 or TRBV6-3 and TRBJ2-1; TRBD2 agrees at 7 bases. Trimming removed 6 bases from V and 5 bases from J; junction bases left unmatched: 10. Looked up from germline, CDR1 is MNHEY and CDR2 is SVGEGT. There are 15 residues in the CDR3. CDR3 bases: TGTGCCAGCAGCCGCCTCGCGGGGGTGCACAATGAGCAGTTCTTC. Its translation is CASSRLAGVHNEQFF.

This clonotype has only a few counts. The chain links TRBV11-3 to TRBJ2-1; D possibly matches TRBD1 or TRBD2 (5 bases each). This CDR3 comprises 14 residues. V dropped 6 bases and J dropped 8 bases, with 17 bases sitting between them. Germline V CDR1 and CDR2: SGHNT, YENEEA. Here the CDR3 DNA reads TGTGCCAGCAGTCGGGACCCCTTACGTGATGAGCAGTTCTTC. Encoded protein: CASSRDPLRDEQFF.

This chain uses TRBV12-3 or TRBV12-4 with TRBJ1-5; 8 bases line up with TRBD1. CDR3 size: 16 residues. The V and J ends lost 5 bases and 0 bases, in that order; junction bases with no gene match: 6. The CDR3 here is CASSQDRVYSNQPQHF. In DNA form, the CDR3 reads TGTGCCAGCAGTCAGGACAGGGTTTATAGCAATCAGCCCCAGCATTTT.

This clonotype was counted only a few times. The rearrangement joins TRBV20-1 to TRBJ1-3, with 7 bases that match TRBD1. Germline V CDR1 and CDR2: DFQATT, SNEGSKA (reference sequence). The CDR3 sequence is 16 residues long. Losses at the gene ends were 6 bases for V and 0 bases for J; bases not matched to a gene: 11. CDR3 amino acids: CSAAGRGEVSGNTIYF. As DNA, the CDR3 is TGCAGTGCCGCGGGCAGGGGGGAAGTCTCTGGAAACACCATATATTTT.

This clonotype turned up a few times. This rearrangement joins TRBV24-1 to TRBJ2-7, with 7 bases identical to TRBD1. J gave up 2 bases and V 8 bases, and 8 bases lay outside the gene matches. Looked up from germline, CDR1 is KGHDR and CDR2 is SFDVKD. The CDR3 runs to 14 residues. CDR3 bases: TGTGCCACCAATGTAGTAGGGACAGCCTACGAGCAGTACTTC. Translated, it gives CATNVVGTAYEQYF.

In its sample, this clonotype was seen many times. This chain links TRBV4-3 with TRBJ2-5; the D gene could be TRBD1 or TRBD2 (6 bases each). With 0 bases removed from V and 4 bases from J, the gap between germline ends came to 18 bases. CDR3 length: 17 residues. Germline V gives CDR1 LGHNA, CDR2 YSLEER. The CDR3 is CASSQDRGGTSIETQYF. CDR3 nucleotides: TGCGCCAGCAGCCAAGATCGAGGGGGGACGAGTATAGAGACCCAGTACTTC.

In this sample, this clonotype turned up once. The rearrangement joins TRBV9 to TRBJ2-7; D may be TRBD2 (5 bases). From germline, CDR1 is SGDLS and CDR2 YYNGEE. V gave up 4 bases and J gave up 4 bases, with 18 bases separating them. The CDR3 runs to 15 residues. The CDR3 sequence is CASSSRAGGSYEQYF. CDR3 nucleotides: TGTGCCAGCAGCTCCCGGGCGGGCGGTTCTTACGAGCAGTACTTC.

The rearrangement uses TRBV19 and TRBJ1-5; unclear D gene. The V gene's germline CDR1 is LNHDA and CDR2 SQIVND (reference sequence). V gave up 11 bases and J gave up 5 bases, with 13 bases separating them. CDR3 length: 12 residues. CDR3 sequence (DNA): TGTGCCTGCCGAGGGATCGATCAGCCCCAGCATTTT. This sequence encodes CACRGIDQPQHF.

This clonotype showed up just a few times. The chain has TRBV27 and TRBJ1-1; TRBD1 is a possible D gene (5 bases). The V end was cut by 3 bases, the J end by 4 bases, with 12 bases between. Germline V gene data show CDR1 as MNHEY and CDR2 as SMNVEV (reference sequence). This CDR3 comprises 14 residues. This CDR3 is CASSFSQGITEAFF. The CDR3 DNA is TGTGCCAGCAGTTTTAGCCAGGGTATCACTGAAGCTTTCTTT.

This clonotype occurred many times. V and J are TRBV11-2 and TRBJ1-1; no clear D. CDR1 SGHAT and CDR2 FQNNGV come from the germline V gene. The length of the CDR3 is 15 residues. Trimming stripped 2 bases from V and 7 bases from J, with 17 bases between. DNA for the CDR3: TGTGCCAGCAGCTTACCCTTCTTGACGGAAAATGAAGCTTTCTTT. Protein sequence: CASSLPFLTENEAFF.

This clonotype was observed at least ten times. V and J are TRBV29-1 and TRBJ2-5, with 7 bases lining up with TRBD1. Germline V CDR1 and CDR2: SQVTM, ANQGSEA. The V and J ends lost 4 bases and 2 bases, in that order; junction bases with no gene match: 10. The CDR3 has 15 residues. CDR3 protein: CSVGATGRGQETQYF. The CDR3 coding sequence is TGCAGCGTTGGCGCGACAGGGCGAGGTCAAGAGACCCAGTACTTC. Variable domain in full (rest from reference TRBV29-1 and TRBJ2-5): SAVISQKPSRDICQRGTSLTIQCQVDSQVTMMFWYRQQPGQSLTLIATANQGSEATYESGFVIDKFPISRPNLTFSTLTVSNMSPEDSSIYLCSVGATGRGQETQYFGPGTRLLVL.

In its sample, this clonotype was seen many times. This rearrangement joins TRBV27 to TRBJ2-7, with D unclear. V was shortened by 4 bases and J by 3 bases, with 13 bases between the two germline ends. This CDR3 has 14 residues. The germline gives CDR1 MNHEY, CDR2 SMNVEV (reference sequence). The CDR3 loop is CASSYRATYYEQYF. CDR3 coding DNA: TGTGCCAGCAGTTATAGGGCGACATACTACGAGCAGTACTTC.